These 13 T cell receptor beta chains share one sample of origin, sequenced in a study of T cells in localized non-small cell lung cancer (dated by TCRdb to between 2020 and 2021). The library was prepared using the immunoSEQ multiplex PCR assay. TCRdb limited this immuneACCESS table to in-frame rearrangements with V and J called. A share of clones is missing; checked studies link under half to unresolved V genes, and the rest is unexplained. Recorded for this sample are 2,900 or so clones; approximately 30% of them occurred a single time. Approximately 18% of the sample comes from the top ten. This sample comprised normal lung tissue next to the tumor, obtained before any cancer treatment. The receptors stem from a woman aged 40-70 years with stage II squamous cell lung carcinoma.

This clone was counted a few times. The chain joins TRBV5-1 to TRBJ2-3; 10 bases match TRBD1. The CDR3 extends over 16 amino acids. Germline-derived CDR1 and CDR2 are SGHRS and YFSETQ. Trimming cost V 3 bases and J 0 bases; bases outside gene matches: 4. The CDR3 loop is CASSSGDRGSTDTQYF. CDR3 in DNA: TGCGCCAGCAGCTCGGGGGACAGGGGAAGCACAGATACGCAGTATTTT.

This clone is medium-sized (0.01 to 0.1%) within its sample. This sequence joins TRBV11-3 and TRBJ2-7, with TRBD2 identical over 13 bases. CDR3 length: 16 amino acids. Germline CDR1 SGHNT, CDR2 YENEEA. V was pared by 4 bases and J by 3 bases, with 6 bases of the junction left unmatched. The DNA for the CDR3 is TGTGCCAGCAGCTCGGGACTAGCGGGAAATCACTACGAGCAGTACTTC. It encodes CASSSGLAGNHYEQYF.

The rearrangement links TRBV5-1 to TRBJ1-2; the D is unclear. The CDR3 is made up of 17 amino acids. Germline V gene lookup returns CDR1 SGHRS and CDR2 YFSETQ. Trimming stripped 3 bases from V and 8 bases from J, with 26 bases between. CDR3 protein: CASSSTAVADTTKGYTF. CDR3 coding DNA: TGCGCCAGCAGCTCGACCGCGGTAGCTGACACAACGAAAGGCTACACCTTC.

This chain uses TRBV5-1 with TRBJ2-2; D perhaps matches TRBD1 (5 bases). There are 15 residues in the CDR3. With 4 bases removed from V and 1 base from J, the gap between germline ends came to 11 bases. Germline V gene sequence: CDR1 SGHRS, CDR2 YFSETQ. CDR3 loop: CASSVSTGNTGELFF. In nucleotides, the CDR3 is TGCGCCAGCAGCGTATCTACAGGGAACACCGGGGAGCTGTTTTTT.

The rearrangement joins TRBV19 to TRBJ2-3; a possible D gene is TRBD2 (7 bases). Between the trimmed V and J ends, which lost 3 bases and 2 bases, there was a span of 12 bases. There are 15 residues in the CDR3. Germline-derived CDR1 and CDR2 are LNHDA and SQIVND (reference sequence). Here the CDR3 reads CASSIGGRYTDTQYF. CDR3 nucleotide sequence: TGTGCCAGTAGTATCGGGGGGCGTTACACAGATACGCAGTATTTT.

The rearrangement joins TRBV19 to TRBJ1-6, with a weak D call TRBD1 (6 bases). Germline V CDR1 and CDR2: LNHDA, SQIVND (reference sequence). This CDR3 contains 19 residues. Trimming took 7 bases from V and 0 from J, leaving 22 bases between them. This CDR3 reads CASTESYPGHSSYNSPLHF. The CDR3 DNA sequence: TGTGCCAGTACTGAATCATACCCGGGACACAGCTCCTATAATTCACCCCTCCACTTT.

The chain is built from TRBV28 and TRBJ2-1; 10 bases are a match to TRBD2. The CDR3 has 15 amino acids. Germline trimming cut 2 bases from V and 9 bases from J; bases unmatched to any gene: 7. Germline-derived CDR1 and CDR2 are MDHEN and SYDVKM. This CDR3 is CASSLGQREGGEQFF. The CDR3 region has the DNA TGTGCCAGCAGTTTAGGACAGCGGGAGGGGGGTGAGCAGTTCTTC.

This clone is labeled as medium-sized. The germline gene is not matched at one end of the junction; a read error may be the cause. The rearrangement joins TRBV7-2 to TRBJ2-7; 9 positions agree with TRBD1. In germline, CDR1 is SGHTA, CDR2 FQGNSA. The CDR3 is made up of 13 amino acids. The CDR3 loop reads CASTLRDRDEQYF. In nucleotides, the CDR3 is TGTGCCAGCACCTTACGGGACAGGGACGAGCAGTACTTC.

The genes are TRBV6-8 and TRBJ1-6, with unresolved D. V lost 2 bases to trimming and J lost 6 bases, with 14 bases between them. The CDR3 is made up of 16 amino acids. The V gene's germline CDR1 is MNHGY and CDR2 SAAAGT. The CDR3 protein is CASSYGREPGNSPLHF. DNA of the CDR3: TGTGCCAGCAGTTACGGCCGGGAGCCTGGTAATTCACCCCTCCACTTT.

This clone was counted a few times. This chain links TRBV6-8 with TRBJ1-1; 8 bases line up with TRBD1. The ends lost 4 bases at V and 0 bases at J; junction bases unmatched: 4. This CDR3 comprises 15 residues. CDR1 MNHGY and CDR2 SAAAGT come from the germline V gene. The CDR3 here is CASSSRDRMNTEAFF. The CDR3 coding sequence is TGTGCCAGCAGTTCCCGGGACAGGATGAACACTGAAGCTTTCTTT.

This clone has a handful of counts. J is TRBJ1-1 and V is TRBV6-8, with 8 positions matching TRBD1. Germline V lookup: CDR1 MNHGY, CDR2 SAAAGT. The CDR3 has 17 residues. V shed 2 bases and J 5 bases; nucleotides not matched to a gene: 13. CDR3 in amino acids: CASSYVDTGGMRTEAFF. The CDR3 DNA is TGTGCCAGCAGTTACGTCGATACAGGGGGTATGAGGACTGAAGCTTTCTTT.

This clone was observed a handful of times. The chain has TRBV6-8 and TRBJ1-2; D gene ambiguous. With 2 bases removed from V and 7 bases from J, the gap between germline ends came to 11 bases. This CDR3 has 13 residues. Germline values: CDR1 MNHGY, CDR2 SAAAGT. The CDR3 is CASSYVHQSGYTF. In DNA, the CDR3 is TGTGCCAGCAGTTACGTGCACCAGAGTGGCTACACCTTC.

The V gene is TRBV11-3, the J gene TRBJ1-5; TRBD1 is a possible D gene (5 bases). There are 18 residues in the CDR3. Trimming removed 4 bases from V and 2 bases from J, with 21 bases in between. Germline values: CDR1 SGHNT, CDR2 YENEEA. The CDR3 loop reads CASSSAKKGSAGNQPQHF. The DNA for the CDR3 is TGTGCCAGCAGCTCGGCGAAGAAGGGGTCAGCTGGCAATCAGCCCCAGCATTTT.